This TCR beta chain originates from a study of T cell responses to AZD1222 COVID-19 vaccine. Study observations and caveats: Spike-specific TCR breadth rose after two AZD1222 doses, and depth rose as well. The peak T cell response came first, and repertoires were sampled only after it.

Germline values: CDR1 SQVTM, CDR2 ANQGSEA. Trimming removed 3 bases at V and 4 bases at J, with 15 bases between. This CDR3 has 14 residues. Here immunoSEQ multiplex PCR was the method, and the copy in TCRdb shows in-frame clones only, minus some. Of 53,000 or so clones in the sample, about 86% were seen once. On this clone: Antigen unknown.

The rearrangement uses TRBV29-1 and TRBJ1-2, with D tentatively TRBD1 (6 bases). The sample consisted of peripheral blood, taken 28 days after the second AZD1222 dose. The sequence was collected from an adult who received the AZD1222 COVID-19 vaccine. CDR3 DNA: TGCAGCGTTGACCCGCTGGGGGGCGGCTATGGCTACACCTTC. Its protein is CSVDPLGGGYGYTF.